Sequencing of this TCR beta chain was carried out in a study of cytomegalovirus exposure and HLA in healthy donors. Whole-study findings and limits: The classifier was said to identify cytomegalovirus status with high specificity and sensitivity.

Primers: 60 Vbeta forward and 13 Jbeta reverse. Some clones are missing from TCRdb's copy, which holds only in-frame ones; the method was immunoSEQ multiplex PCR. Its clone listing holds around 100,000 clones. Likely unrecorded immune exposures existed in these nominally healthy donors. Germline V CDR1 and CDR2: SGHVS, FQNEAQ. The V gene lost 6 bases and the J gene lost 4 bases, with 15 bases spanning the gap. CDR3 length: 14 residues. On this clone itself: Its antigen is undetermined.

This TCR came from a woman younger than 45 in good health and CMV-seronegative. The sequenced material came from PBMCs. V and J are TRBV7-8 and TRBJ1-2, with D unresolved. CDR3 sequence: CASSHAGDTYGYTF. DNA for the CDR3: TGTGCCAGCAGTCACGCCGGAGATACCTATGGCTACACCTTC.